The entry below describes one T cell receptor beta chain. As yet, its antigen is unknown. The CDR3 spans 13 residues. Trimming removed 3 bases from V and 2 bases from J, with 8 bases in between. Germline V lookup: CDR1 LNHDA, CDR2 SQIVND (reference sequence). These data originate in a study of cytotoxic CD8 clonotypes in ibrutinib-treated CLL. Looking at the study overall: Productive templates per sample averaged approximately 250,000; productive rearrangements, 75,000 to 100,000. Study-wide results and caveats: Elevated clonality accompanied ibrutinib response, with a return toward baseline values at progression. Treatment left the uncommon public clonotypes either contracted or stable in frequency.

Depth targeted 1 in 200,000 to 1 in 1 million T cells, averaging 10x coverage per clonotype. Libraries were prepared by immunoSEQ multiplex PCR; TCRdb keeps only in-frame clonotypes and omits some of them. The table shows about 32,000 clones, with 71% occurring only once. The material sequenced was PBMCs, taken at disease progression, from a patient treated with ibrutinib. The chain has TRBV19 and TRBJ2-7; no clear D. This sequence was found in a human donor with chronic lymphocytic leukemia. The CDR3 DNA is TGTGCCAGTAGTATGGTCCATACCTACGAGCAGTACTTC. This translates into CASSMVHTYEQYF.